A selection of T cell receptor beta chains follows, all from one sample in a study of shared clonotypes between healthy human individuals. TCRdb keeps only in-frame clones here, not all; method: immunoSEQ multiplex PCR. The sample shows about 1.4 million clones, roughly 96% of them seen only once. Material: naive CD4+ T cells sorted from blood. The receptor set was obtained from a man younger than 45 in good health. CDR3s include the opening cysteine and the closing phenylalanine or tryptophan. The order of the fields is V gene, D gene, J gene, CDR3 length, CDR3 DNA, CDR3 protein. The D gene is left open where the match is weak.

TRBV9	TRBD2	TRBJ2-2	15	TGTGCCAGCAGCGTCCGACTAGCGGGAGTCGGGGAGCTGTTTTTT	CASSVRLAGVGELFF
TRBV6-1	.	TRBJ1-1	15	TGTGCCAGCAGTGAAGCTGGGGGTGGGAGCACTGAAGCTTTCTTT	CASSEAGGGSTEAFF
TRBV2	TRBD1	TRBJ2-5	13	TGTGCCAGCACGTCCAGGGGGACAGAGACCCAGTACTTC	CASTSRGTETQYF
TRBV6-1	.	TRBJ2-1	14	TGTGCCAGCACGGGCAGGGTAAAGGGCAATGAGCAGTTCTTC	CASTGRVKGNEQFF
TRBV11-2	.	TRBJ1-3	15	TGTGCCAGCAGCGTGACGAAACTCTCTGGAAACACCATATATTTT	CASSVTKLSGNTIYF
TRBV5-5	.	TRBJ2-1	14	TGTGCCAGCAGCCCCTCGACAGGATACAATGAGCAGTTCTTC	CASSPSTGYNEQFF
TRBV15	TRBD1	TRBJ2-1	14	TGTGCCACCCAGACAGGGGACTCCTACAATGAGCAGTTCTTC	CATQTGDSYNEQFF
TRBV6-1	TRBD2	TRBJ2-7	21	TGTGCCAGCAGTGAAGTCGAAGTCGGACTAGCGGGAGTCGCGGGTCCCTACGAGCAGTACTTC	CASSEVEVGLAGVAGPYEQYF
TRBV7-9	.	TRBJ1-2	14	TGTGCCAGCAGCCTTCATTCCGGTAACTATGGCTACACCTTC	CASSLHSGNYGYTF
TRBV9	TRBD1	TRBJ1-2	16	TGTGCCAGCAGCCCCCGGACAGGGTGGTCCCACTATGGCTACACCTTC	CASSPRTGWSHYGYTF
TRBV6-1	.	TRBJ2-1	14	TGTGCCAGCAGTGAATTAGCCTTGGTTAATGAGCAGTTCTTC	CASSELALVNEQFF
TRBV6-6	.	TRBJ2-1	15	TGTGCCAGCAGTTATACAGGGGAGGGCTACAATGAGCAGTTCTTC	CASSYTGEGYNEQFF
TRBV9	.	TRBJ2-5	14	TGTGCCAGCAGCGTAGTTGGGGCTGGGGAGACCCAGTACTTC	CASSVVGAGETQYF
TRBV7-6	.	TRBJ2-7	16	TGTGCCAGCAGCCCAAGGCTAGCGCCTAGCTCCTACGAGCAGTACTTC	CASSPRLAPSSYEQYF
TRBV28	TRBD1	TRBJ1-3	16	TGTGCCAGCAGTTTATTAGGGGGCCGCTCTGGAAACACCATATATTTT	CASSLLGGRSGNTIYF
TRBV5-1	TRBD1	TRBJ2-7	15	TGCGCCAGCAGCTTGTTAGGGGACAGGGACTACGAGCAGTACTTC	CASSLLGDRDYEQYF
TRBV5-4	TRBD2	TRBJ2-1	17	TGTGCCAGTAAACCGGGACTAGCGGTTACCGGGGACAATGAGCAGTTCTTC	CASKPGLAVTGDNEQFF
TRBV27	TRBD2	TRBJ2-5	15	TGTGCCAGCAGTTTACTAGCGGGAGCCCAAGAGACCCAGTACTTC	CASSLLAGAQETQYF
TRBV28	TRBD2	TRBJ2-2	16	TGTGCCAGCAGTTTCCGACTAGCGATGAACACCGGGGAGCTGTTTTTT	CASSFRLAMNTGELFF
TRBV4-1	TRBD2	TRBJ2-5	16	TGCGCCAGCAGCCAAACCGGGACTAGCGGCCAAGAGACCCAGTACTTC	CASSQTGTSGQETQYF
TRBV10-1	.	TRBJ2-7	15	TGCGCCAGCAGTGAGACACAGTTACCCTTCTACGAGCAGTACTTC	CASSETQLPFYEQYF
TRBV5-4	.	TRBJ2-3	13	TGTGCCAGCAGCCCAAAAGACAGGGATACGCAGTATTTT	CASSPKDRDTQYF
TRBV7-3	TRBD2	TRBJ2-1	16	TGTGCCAGCAGCCCTGGGACTAGCGGGAGGAGGGGTGAGCAGTTCTTC	CASSPGTSGRRGEQFF
TRBV28	.	TRBJ1-5	12	TGTGCCAGCAGTTTTTCACACTCGCTCGAGCATTTT	CASSFSHSLEHF